A selection of T cell receptor beta chains follows, all from one sample in a study of STAT5B mutations in CD4+ large granular lymphocyte leukemia. Generated by immunoSEQ multiplex PCR, the TCRdb table keeps only in-frame clones and is missing some. The table includes approximately 35,000 clones, about two thirds detected once. The sequencing input was CD4+ T cells from blood buffy coats. These receptors originate from a human donor in good health. The CDR3 runs from the conserved cysteine through the conserved F or W. A D gene is named only where the DNA matches it firmly. Clone size is shown for a subset of rows, as once, few, many or a class of expanded clone.

cdr3_aa | cdr3_nt | v_call | d_call | j_call | clone_size
CASSLGGVASDTQYF | TGCGCCAGCAGCTTGGGTGGGGTCGCGAGCGATACGCAGTATTTT | TRBV5-1 | NA | TRBJ2-3 | NA
CASSSKGQEENNSPLHF | TGTGCCAGCAGTTCGAAGGGACAGGAGGAAAATAATTCACCCCTCCACTTT | TRBV6-9 | TRBD1 | TRBJ1-6 | few
CASSSGLANEKLFF | TGTGCCAGCAGCTCCGGGTTGGCTAATGAAAAACTGTTTTTT | TRBV11-1 | NA | TRBJ1-4 | NA
CASSLDRNTEAFF | TGTGCCAGCAGCTTAGATCGGAACACTGAAGCTTTCTTT | TRBV11-2 | NA | TRBJ1-1 | NA
CASGGTGVGNQPQHF | TGCGCCAGCGGGGGGACAGGGGTGGGGAATCAGCCCCAGCATTTT | TRBV10-2 | TRBD1 | TRBJ1-5 | once
CASSVGGSGRHTDTQYF | TGTGCCAGCAGCGTGGGTGGGAGCGGGCGCCACACAGATACGCAGTATTTT | TRBV5-4 | NA | TRBJ2-3 | NA
CASTENTEAFF | TGCGCCAGCACGGAGAACACTGAAGCTTTCTTT | TRBV5-1 | NA | TRBJ1-1 | NA
CASSPQGISYEQYF | TGTGCCAGCAGCCCGCAGGGGATAAGCTACGAGCAGTACTTC | TRBV14 | NA | TRBJ2-7 | few
CASSLGYRDNQPQHF | TGCGCCAGCAGCTTGGGCTACAGGGACAATCAGCCCCAGCATTTT | TRBV5-1 | NA | TRBJ1-5 | NA
CASSRQQETQYF | TGTGCCAGCAGCCGACAGCAAGAGACCCAGTACTTC | TRBV5-4 | NA | TRBJ2-5 | once
CASSAGTAVNTEAFF | TGTGCCAGCAGTGCCGGGACAGCTGTGAACACTGAAGCTTTCTTT | TRBV27 | TRBD1 | TRBJ1-1 | NA
CASSFFSAGYTF | TGTGCCAGCAGCTTTTTCAGCGCGGGCTACACCTTC | TRBV11-3 | NA | TRBJ1-2 | NA
CSVGQGANYGYTF | TGCAGCGTTGGACAGGGGGCTAACTATGGCTACACCTTC | TRBV29-1 | TRBD1 | TRBJ1-2 | NA
CASSLNSVGNEKLFF | TGTGCCAGCAGCTTAAATTCTGTGGGTAATGAAAAACTGTTTTTT | TRBV7-9 | NA | TRBJ1-4 | once
CASSVRGGETQYF | TGTGCCAGCAGTGTTCGGGGAGGGGAGACCCAGTACTTC | TRBV9 | TRBD2 | TRBJ2-5 | NA